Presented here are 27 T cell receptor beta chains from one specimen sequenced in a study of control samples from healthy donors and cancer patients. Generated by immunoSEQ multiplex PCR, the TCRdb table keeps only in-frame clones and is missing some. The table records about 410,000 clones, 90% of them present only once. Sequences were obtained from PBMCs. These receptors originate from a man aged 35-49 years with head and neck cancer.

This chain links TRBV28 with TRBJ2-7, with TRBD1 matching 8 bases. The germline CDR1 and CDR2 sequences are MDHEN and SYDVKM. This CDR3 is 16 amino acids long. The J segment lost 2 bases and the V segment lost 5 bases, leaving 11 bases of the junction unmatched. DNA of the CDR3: TGTGCCAGCAGTGGACTCGGACAGGGAATCCCCTACGAGCAGTACTTC. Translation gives CASSGLGQGIPYEQYF. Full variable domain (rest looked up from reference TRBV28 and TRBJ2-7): DVKVTQSSRYLVKRTGEKVFLECVQDMDHENMFWYRQDPGLGLRLIYFSYDVKMKEKGDIPEGYSVSREKKERFSLILESASTNQTSMYLCASSGLGQGIPYEQYFGPGTRLTVT.

CDR3 loop: CASSLTGPYSNQPQHF. In DNA, the CDR3 is TGTGCCAGCAGTTTAACGGGGCCTTATAGCAATCAGCCCCAGCATTTT. This rearrangement joins TRBV28 to TRBJ1-5, with a weak D call TRBD1 (5 bases). Germline V CDR1 and CDR2: MDHEN, SYDVKM. The V end lost 2 bases, the J end lost 0 bases, and 11 bases lay between the germline ends. The CDR3 is 16 amino acids.

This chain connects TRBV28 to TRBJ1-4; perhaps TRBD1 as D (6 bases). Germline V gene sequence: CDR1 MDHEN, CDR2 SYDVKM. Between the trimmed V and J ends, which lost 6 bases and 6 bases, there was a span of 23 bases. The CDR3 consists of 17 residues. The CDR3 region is CASSPRTARSWDEKLFF. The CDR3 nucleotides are TGTGCCAGCAGCCCCAGGACAGCCAGGAGTTGGGATGAAAAACTGTTTTTT.

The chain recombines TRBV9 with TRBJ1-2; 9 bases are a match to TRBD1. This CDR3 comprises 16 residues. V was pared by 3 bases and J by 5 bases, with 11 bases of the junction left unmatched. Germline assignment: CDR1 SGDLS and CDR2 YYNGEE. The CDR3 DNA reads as TGTGCCAGCAGCGCCACACCAGACAGGGGGTCTTATGGCTACACCTTC. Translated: CASSATPDRGSYGYTF.

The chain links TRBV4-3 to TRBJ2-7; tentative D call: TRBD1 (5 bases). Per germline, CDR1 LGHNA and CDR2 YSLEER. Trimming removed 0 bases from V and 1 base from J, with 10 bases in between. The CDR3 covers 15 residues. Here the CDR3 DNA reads TGCGCCAGCAGCCAAGACAGGGTATCGTCCTACGAGCAGTACTTC. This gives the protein CASSQDRVSSYEQYF.

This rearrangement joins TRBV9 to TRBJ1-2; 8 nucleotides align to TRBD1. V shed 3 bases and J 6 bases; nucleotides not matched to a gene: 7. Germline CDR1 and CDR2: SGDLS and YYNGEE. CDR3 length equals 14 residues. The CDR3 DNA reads TGTGCCAGCAGCGGGCAGGGGGCCTTTGATGGCTACACCTTC. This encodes CASSGQGAFDGYTF.

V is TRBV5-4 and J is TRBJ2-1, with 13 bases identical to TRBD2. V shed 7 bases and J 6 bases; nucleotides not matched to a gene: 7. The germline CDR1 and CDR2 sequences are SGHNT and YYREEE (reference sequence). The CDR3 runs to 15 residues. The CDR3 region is CASLSTSGGSNEQFF. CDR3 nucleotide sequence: TGTGCCAGCCTCTCGACTAGCGGGGGGTCCAATGAGCAGTTCTTC. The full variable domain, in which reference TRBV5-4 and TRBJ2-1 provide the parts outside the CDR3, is ETGVTQSPTHLIKTRGQQVTLRCSSQSGHNTVSWYQQALGQGPQFIFQYYREEENGRGNFPPRFSGLQFPNYSSELNVNALELDDSALYLCASLSTSGGSNEQFFGPGTRLTVL.

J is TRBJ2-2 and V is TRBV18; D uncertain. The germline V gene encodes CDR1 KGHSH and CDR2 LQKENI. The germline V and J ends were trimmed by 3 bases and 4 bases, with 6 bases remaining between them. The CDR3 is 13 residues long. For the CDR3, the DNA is TGTGCCAGCTCACCTTCGTCCACCGGGGAGCTGTTTTTT. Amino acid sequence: CASSPSSTGELFF.

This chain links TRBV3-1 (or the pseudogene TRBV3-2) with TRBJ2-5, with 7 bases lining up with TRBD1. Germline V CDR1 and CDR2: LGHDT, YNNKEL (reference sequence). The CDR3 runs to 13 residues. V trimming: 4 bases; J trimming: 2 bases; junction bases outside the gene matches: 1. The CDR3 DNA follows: TGTGCCAGCAGCCGGGGACAGCAAGAGACCCAGTACTTC. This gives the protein CASSRGQQETQYF.

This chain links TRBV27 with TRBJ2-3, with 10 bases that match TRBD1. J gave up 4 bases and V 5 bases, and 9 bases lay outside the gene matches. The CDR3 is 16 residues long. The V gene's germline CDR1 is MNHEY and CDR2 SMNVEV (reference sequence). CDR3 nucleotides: TGTGCCAGCAGTCGCGACCGGGACAGGGGAGCAGATACGCAGTATTTT. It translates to CASSRDRDRGADTQYF.

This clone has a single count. The CDR3 nucleotides read TGCAGCCACGCGGGAGTGTTCGAGACCCAGTACTTC. It translates to CSHAGVFETQYF. The genes are TRBV29-1 and TRBJ2-5; 7 bases align to TRBD2. Germline assignment: CDR1 SQVTM and CDR2 ANQGSEA. This CDR3 is 12 amino acids long. J gave up 5 bases and V 8 bases, and 8 bases lay outside the gene matches. Complete variable domain (other parts from reference TRBV29-1 and TRBJ2-5): SAVISQKPSRDICQRGTSLTIQCQVDSQVTMMFWYRQQPGQSLTLIATANQGSEATYESGFVIDKFPISRPNLTFSTLTVSNMSPEDSSIYLCSHAGVFETQYFGPGTRLLVL.

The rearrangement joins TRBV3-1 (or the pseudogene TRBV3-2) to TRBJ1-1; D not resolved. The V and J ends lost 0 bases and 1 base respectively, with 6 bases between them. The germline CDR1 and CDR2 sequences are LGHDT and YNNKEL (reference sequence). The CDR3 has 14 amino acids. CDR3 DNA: TGTGCCAGCAGCCAAGAGGTCAGGAACACTGAAGCTTTCTTT. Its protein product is CASSQEVRNTEAFF.

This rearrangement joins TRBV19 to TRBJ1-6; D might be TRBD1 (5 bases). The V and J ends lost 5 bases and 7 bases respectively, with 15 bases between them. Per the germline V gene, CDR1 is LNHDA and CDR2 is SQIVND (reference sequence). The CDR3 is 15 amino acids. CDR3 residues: CASSLVVEGNSPLHF. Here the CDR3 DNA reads TGTGCCAGTAGTCTCGTGGTCGAGGGGAATTCACCCCTCCACTTT.

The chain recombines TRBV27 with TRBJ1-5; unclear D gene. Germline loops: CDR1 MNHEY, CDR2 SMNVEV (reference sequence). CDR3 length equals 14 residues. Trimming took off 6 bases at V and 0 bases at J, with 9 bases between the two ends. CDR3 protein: CASRIAYSNQPQHF. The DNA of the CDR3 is TGTGCCAGCAGGATAGCATATAGCAATCAGCCCCAGCATTTT.

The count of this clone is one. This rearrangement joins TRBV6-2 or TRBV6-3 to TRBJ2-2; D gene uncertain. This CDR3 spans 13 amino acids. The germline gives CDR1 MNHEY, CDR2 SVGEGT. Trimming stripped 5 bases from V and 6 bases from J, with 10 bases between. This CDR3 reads CASSRISPGELFF. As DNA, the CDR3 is TGTGCCAGCAGTCGGATTTCTCCCGGGGAGCTGTTTTTT.

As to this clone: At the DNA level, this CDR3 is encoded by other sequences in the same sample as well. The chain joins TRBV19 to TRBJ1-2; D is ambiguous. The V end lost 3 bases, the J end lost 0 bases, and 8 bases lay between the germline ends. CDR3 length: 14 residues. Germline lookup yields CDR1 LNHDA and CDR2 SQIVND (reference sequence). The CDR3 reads CASSISGANYGYTF. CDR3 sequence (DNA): TGTGCCAGTAGTATTTCCGGAGCTAACTATGGCTACACCTTC.

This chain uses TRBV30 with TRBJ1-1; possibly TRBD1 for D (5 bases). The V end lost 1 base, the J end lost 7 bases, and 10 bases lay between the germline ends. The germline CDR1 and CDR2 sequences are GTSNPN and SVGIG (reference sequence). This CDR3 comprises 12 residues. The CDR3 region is CAWSGGWDEAFF. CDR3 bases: TGTGCCTGGAGTGGGGGGTGGGATGAAGCTTTCTTT.

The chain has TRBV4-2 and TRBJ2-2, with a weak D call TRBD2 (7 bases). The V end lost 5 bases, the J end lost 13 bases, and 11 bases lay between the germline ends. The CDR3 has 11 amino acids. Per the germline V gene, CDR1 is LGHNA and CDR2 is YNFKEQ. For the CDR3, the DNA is TGTGCCAGCAGCTTGCGGGGGCCGCTGTTTTTT. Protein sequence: CASSLRGPLFF.

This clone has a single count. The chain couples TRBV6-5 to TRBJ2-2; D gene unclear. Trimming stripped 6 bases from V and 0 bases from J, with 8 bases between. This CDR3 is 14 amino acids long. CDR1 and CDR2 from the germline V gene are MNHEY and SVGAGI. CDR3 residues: CASSLDTNTGELFF. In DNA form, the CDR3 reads TGTGCCAGCAGCCTTGACACGAACACCGGGGAGCTGTTTTTT.

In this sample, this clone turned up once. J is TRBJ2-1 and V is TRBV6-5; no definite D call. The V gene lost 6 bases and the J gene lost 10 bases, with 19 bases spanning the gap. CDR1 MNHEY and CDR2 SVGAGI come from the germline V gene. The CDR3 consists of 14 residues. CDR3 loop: CASSLVQKGTEQFF. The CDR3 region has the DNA TGTGCCAGCAGCCTAGTCCAAAAGGGAACGGAGCAGTTCTTC.

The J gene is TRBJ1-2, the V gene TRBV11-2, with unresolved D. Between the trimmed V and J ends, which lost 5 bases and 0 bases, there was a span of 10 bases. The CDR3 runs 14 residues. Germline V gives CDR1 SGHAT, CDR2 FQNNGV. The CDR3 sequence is CASSPPLANYGYTF. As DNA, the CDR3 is TGTGCCAGCAGCCCCCCCCTGGCTAACTATGGCTACACCTTC.

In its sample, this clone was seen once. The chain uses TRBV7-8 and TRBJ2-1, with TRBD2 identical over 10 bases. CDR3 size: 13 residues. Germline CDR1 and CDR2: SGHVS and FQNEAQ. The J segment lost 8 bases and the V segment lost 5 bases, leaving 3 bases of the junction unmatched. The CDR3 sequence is CASSRGTSDEQFF. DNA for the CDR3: TGTGCCAGCAGCCGTGGGACTAGCGATGAGCAGTTCTTC.

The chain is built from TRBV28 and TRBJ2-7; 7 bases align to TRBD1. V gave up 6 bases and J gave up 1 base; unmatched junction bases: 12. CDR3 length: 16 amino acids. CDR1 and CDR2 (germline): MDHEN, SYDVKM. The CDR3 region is CASSRVATGLSYEQYF. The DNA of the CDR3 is TGTGCCAGCAGCAGAGTTGCGACAGGGCTTTCCTACGAGCAGTACTTC.

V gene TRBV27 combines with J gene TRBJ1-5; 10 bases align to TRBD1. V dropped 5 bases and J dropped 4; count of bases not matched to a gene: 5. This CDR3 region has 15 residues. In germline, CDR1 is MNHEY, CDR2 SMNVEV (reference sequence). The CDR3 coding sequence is TGTGCCAGCAGTCCCTGGACAGGGGGAAATCAGCCCCAGCATTTT. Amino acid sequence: CASSPWTGGNQPQHF.

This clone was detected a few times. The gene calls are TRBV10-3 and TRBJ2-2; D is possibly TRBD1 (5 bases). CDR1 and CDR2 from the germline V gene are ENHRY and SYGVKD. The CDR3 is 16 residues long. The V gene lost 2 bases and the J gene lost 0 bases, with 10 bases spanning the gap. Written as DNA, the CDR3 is TGTGCCATCAGTGAGAGGTGGACAACGAACACCGGGGAGCTGTTTTTT. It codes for CAISERWTTNTGELFF.

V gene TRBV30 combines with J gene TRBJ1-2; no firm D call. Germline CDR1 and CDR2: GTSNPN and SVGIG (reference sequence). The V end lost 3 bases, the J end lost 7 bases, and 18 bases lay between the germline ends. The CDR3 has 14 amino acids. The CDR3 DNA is TGTGCCTGGAGCGAATTGGACGCCGGATCTGGCTACACCTTC. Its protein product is CAWSELDAGSGYTF.

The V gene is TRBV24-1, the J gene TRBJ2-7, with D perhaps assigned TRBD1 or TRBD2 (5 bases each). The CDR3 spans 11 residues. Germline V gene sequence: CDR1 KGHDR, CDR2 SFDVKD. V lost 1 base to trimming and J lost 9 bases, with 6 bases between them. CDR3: CATSDFGGQYF. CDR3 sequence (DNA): TGTGCCACCAGTGATTTTGGGGGGCAGTACTTC.